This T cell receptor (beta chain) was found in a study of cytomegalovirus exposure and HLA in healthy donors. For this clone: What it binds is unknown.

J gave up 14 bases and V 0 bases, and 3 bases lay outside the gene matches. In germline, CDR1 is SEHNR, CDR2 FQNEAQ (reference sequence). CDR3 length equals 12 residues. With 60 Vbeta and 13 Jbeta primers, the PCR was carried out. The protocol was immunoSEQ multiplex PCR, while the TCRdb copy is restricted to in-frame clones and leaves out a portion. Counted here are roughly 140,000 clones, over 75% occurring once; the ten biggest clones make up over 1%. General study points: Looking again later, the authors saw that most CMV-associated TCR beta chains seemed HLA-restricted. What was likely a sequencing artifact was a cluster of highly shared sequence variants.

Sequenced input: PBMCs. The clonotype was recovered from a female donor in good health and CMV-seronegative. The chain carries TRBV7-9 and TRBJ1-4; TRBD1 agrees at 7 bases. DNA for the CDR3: TGTGCCAGCAGCTTAGCGTCAGGGGGGCTGTTTTTT. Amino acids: CASSLASGGLFF.